This T cell receptor beta chain came from a study of T cell responses to AZD1222 COVID-19 vaccine. Assay: immunoSEQ multiplex PCR; the TCRdb copy retains only in-frame clones and omits some. Of approximately 140,000 clones listed, less than 95% are singletons. Study findings and constraints: At 160-218 and 743-854, vaccine-associated CD4 TCRs were dominant, and they spanned spike. All repertoire sampling was performed exclusively after the peak T cell response. White British donors predominated, females outnumbered males, and clonal diversity was possibly underestimated. At study baseline, merely several AZD1222 recipients were seropositive.

About this clone: Its antigen is unidentified.

This CDR3 has 15 residues. Trimming removed 1 base at V and 2 bases at J, with 9 bases between. CDR1 is SEHNR, CDR2 FQNEAQ, per germline (reference sequence). This chain links TRBV7-9 with TRBJ1-3, with D maybe TRBD1 (5 bases). The source material was peripheral blood, sampled on day 0 of AZD1222 vaccination. The clonotype originates from an adult in good health. The CDR3 DNA is TGTGCCAGCAGCTTAGGTGAGGGACCTGGAAACACCATATATTTT. Residues: CASSLGEGPGNTIYF. The full variable domain, with the rest looked up from reference TRBV7-9 and TRBJ1-3, is DTGVSQNPRHKITKRGQNVTFRCDPISEHNRLYWYRQTLGQGPEFLTYFQNEAQLEKSRLLSDRFSAERPKGSFSTLEIQRTEQGDSAMYLCASSLGEGPGNTIYFGEGSWLTVV.